This T cell receptor beta chain stems from a study of shared clonotypes between healthy human individuals. The CDR3 has 13 residues. The germline V gene encodes CDR1 MGHRA and CDR2 YSYEKL. Trimming removed 1 base from V and 8 bases from J, with 11 bases in between. Sequencing used immunoSEQ multiplex PCR; TCRdb keeps in-frame clones, though not all of them. The data show millions of clones, over 90% seen once. This clonotype originated in a man between 18 and 35 years old in good health. Some clones in this sample may be carry-over from other donors' samples. Sequencing input: naive CD4+ T cells from PBMCs. Subset reported: CD45RA+ positively selected. The genes are TRBV4-1 and TRBJ1-2; D gene uncertain. CDR3: CASSQAAARGYTF. CDR3 in DNA: TGCGCCAGCAGCCAAGCGGCCGCCCGCGGCTACACCTTC.